Below, 12 T cell receptor beta chains from the same sample are listed, as sequenced in a study of follicular helper T cells after annual influenza vaccination. Produced via immunoSEQ multiplex PCR; TCRdb's table is partial and in-frame only. Here the sample spans several thousand clones, roughly 86% being singletons. The time point here: 2015-2016 season, 7 days after influenza vaccination. Sequenced material: CXCR5- memory CD4+ T cells sorted from blood, taken 7 days after influenza vaccination. The receptors shown here come from an adult who received the influenza vaccine.

The chain links TRBV9 to TRBJ1-6; D is possibly TRBD1 (6 bases). Germline V gene lookup returns CDR1 SGDLS and CDR2 YYNGEE. The length of the CDR3 is 16 residues. The germline V and J ends were trimmed by 4 bases and 7 bases, with 18 bases remaining between them. The CDR3 sequence: CASSSQRGAANSPLHF. The CDR3 region has the DNA TGTGCCAGCAGCTCACAAAGGGGGGCGGCGAATTCACCCCTCCACTTT.

The rearrangement joins TRBV19 to TRBJ2-2; no reliable D call. The CDR3 length is 16 residues. CDR1 and CDR2 from the germline V gene are LNHDA and SQIVND (reference sequence). V was pared by 1 base and J by 1 base, with 10 bases between. CDR3 amino acids: CASSIGFTRNTGELFF. In DNA form, the CDR3 reads TGTGCCAGTAGTATAGGCTTTACAAGGAACACCGGGGAGCTGTTTTTT.

The V and J genes are TRBV6-6 and TRBJ1-5, with D possibly TRBD1 on 5 matching bases. This CDR3 comprises 16 residues. Trimming took 0 bases from V and 2 from J, leaving 11 bases between them. Germline V gene lookup returns CDR1 MNHNY and CDR2 SVGAGI (reference sequence). The CDR3 sequence: CASSYSQGSGNQPQHF. CDR3 bases: TGTGCCAGCAGTTACTCGCAGGGTTCGGGCAATCAGCCCCAGCATTTT.

The chain employs TRBV28 and TRBJ2-5, with a possible D match to TRBD1 (6 bases). V shed 8 bases and J shed 7 bases, with 11 bases lying between them. Germline loops: CDR1 MDHEN, CDR2 SYDVKM. There are 11 residues in the CDR3. The CDR3, as DNA: TGTGCCAGCGCGGACAGACTGACCCAGTACTTC. It specifies CASADRLTQYF.

The genes are TRBV19 and TRBJ2-3; 12 bases line up with TRBD2. J lost 5 bases, V lost 4 bases, and 10 bases had no gene match. Germline CDR1 LNHDA, CDR2 SQIVND (reference sequence). CDR3 length: 17 residues. In DNA, the CDR3 is TGTGCCAGTAGTACACTGCTAGCGGGGGGGCACGGAGATACGCAGTATTTT. Translating it yields CASSTLLAGGHGDTQYF.

This clone was observed a few times. The DNA for the CDR3 is TGTGCCAGTAGTAAACCGGGACTCATGAACACCGGGGAGCTGTTTTTT. Residues: CASSKPGLMNTGELFF. This chain connects TRBV19 to TRBJ2-2, with D maybe TRBD2 (6 bases). The germline V gene encodes CDR1 LNHDA and CDR2 SQIVND (reference sequence). Trimming stripped 4 bases from V and 1 base from J, with 13 bases between. CDR3 length equals 16 residues.

This rearrangement joins TRBV6-5 to TRBJ1-1; 8 positions match TRBD1. Germline V gene data show CDR1 as MNHEY and CDR2 as SVGAGI. Trimming cost V 5 bases and J 1 base; bases outside gene matches: 6. This CDR3 is 15 amino acids long. CDR3 in amino acids: CASSHRGAPNTEAFF. CDR3 sequence (DNA): TGTGCCAGCAGTCACAGGGGGGCACCGAACACTGAAGCTTTCTTT.

The chain is built from TRBV15 and TRBJ2-1; 14 nucleotides align to TRBD2. The CDR3 length is 17 residues. The ends lost 1 base at V and 9 bases at J; junction bases unmatched: 8. CDR1 LNHNV and CDR2 YYDKDF come from the germline V gene (reference sequence). CDR3 nucleotide sequence: TGTGCCACCAGCAGAGGTTGGGGGACTAGCGGGGGCGGTGAGCAGTTCTTC. Translating gives CATSRGWGTSGGGEQFF.

The chain carries TRBV15 and TRBJ1-1; D gene uncertain. CDR1 is LNHNV, CDR2 YYDKDF, per germline (reference sequence). The CDR3 loop spans 15 amino acids. V was clipped by 1 base and J by 1 base, with 10 bases between them. The CDR3, as DNA: TGTGCCACCAGCAGAGCCAGAGTAGAGAACACTGAAGCTTTCTTT. Translation gives CATSRARVENTEAFF.

V usage is TRBV7-9 and J usage is TRBJ1-4; D is undetermined. CDR1 and CDR2 (germline): SEHNR, FQNEAQ (reference sequence). Trimming shortened V by 0 bases and J by 0 bases, and 5 bases separated the two germline ends. The CDR3 runs to 15 residues. The CDR3 loop reads CASSLAAATNEKLFF. CDR3 in DNA: TGTGCCAGCAGCTTAGCGGCCGCAACTAATGAAAAACTGTTTTTT.

The chain joins TRBV30 to TRBJ2-5; D is possibly TRBD2 (7 bases). V lost 3 bases to trimming and J lost 4 bases, with 15 bases between them. The CDR3 has 14 amino acids. Germline V lookup: CDR1 GTSNPN, CDR2 SVGIG (reference sequence). Written as DNA, the CDR3 is TGTGCCTGGAGCGGGGGCCTAGCGGTAGAGACCCAGTACTTC. This sequence encodes CAWSGGLAVETQYF.

Written as DNA, the CDR3 is TGTGCCAGCAGCCCAGTGACAGGGAGCATGAACACTGAAGCTTTCTTT. This translates into CASSPVTGSMNTEAFF. The rearrangement joins TRBV14 to TRBJ1-1; 7 bases line up with TRBD1. Germline CDR1 is SGHDN and CDR2 is FVKESK. Trimming at V came to 4 bases and at J to 0 bases, leaving 8 bases not matched to a gene. This CDR3 is 16 amino acids long.